What follows are 18 T cell receptor beta chains derived from one specimen sequenced in a study of blood T cell repertoires in COVID-19. Sequencing used immunoSEQ multiplex PCR; TCRdb keeps in-frame clones, though not all of them. The sample records about 150,000 clones, under 85% being singletons. Sequencing input: peripheral blood. Source of these receptors: a man between 60 and 75 years old with COVID-19, enrolled during active disease.

This sequence joins TRBV11-2 and TRBJ1-6, with 7 nucleotides matching TRBD1. V shed 5 bases, J shed 9 bases, and the junction held 16 bases outside the gene matches. There are 17 residues in the CDR3. Germline loops: CDR1 SGHAT, CDR2 FQNNGV. Written as DNA, the CDR3 is TGTGCCAGCAGCAAAGGACAGGAGTCTGCAGGTGTTTCACCCCTCCACTTT. Protein sequence: CASSKGQESAGVSPLHF.

The chain employs TRBV7-9 and TRBJ2-2; TRBD2 aligns across 8 bases. The CDR3 is made up of 17 amino acids. Germline trimming cut 2 bases from V and 4 bases from J; bases unmatched to any gene: 9. Germline V gene lookup returns CDR1 SEHNR and CDR2 FQNEAQ (reference sequence). CDR3 nucleotides: TGTGCCAGCAGCTTAAGGGTTGCAAGCGGGGGCACCGGGGAGCTGTTTTTT. Encoded protein: CASSLRVASGGTGELFF.

The rearrangement uses TRBV28 and TRBJ2-3; no firm D call. The germline V gene encodes CDR1 MDHEN and CDR2 SYDVKM. Trimming removed 5 bases at V and 0 bases at J, with 12 bases between. This CDR3 has 15 amino acids. DNA of the CDR3: TGTGCCAGCAGTCCCCCCCCGACTAGCACAGATACGCAGTATTTT. Encoded protein: CASSPPPTSTDTQYF.

The genes are TRBV4-3 and TRBJ1-6; D possibly corresponds to TRBD1 (6 bases). V lost 3 bases to trimming and J lost 2 bases, with 17 bases between them. Germline CDR1 and CDR2: LGHNA and YSLEER. The CDR3 is 18 amino acids. The CDR3 DNA follows: TGCGCCAGCAGCCAGTACGCCAAGGGGGAAACCTATAATTCACCCCTCCACTTT. Translation gives CASSQYAKGETYNSPLHF.

The chain employs TRBV19 and TRBJ2-2, with D possibly matching TRBD2 (6 bases). Germline CDR1 and CDR2: LNHDA and SQIVND (reference sequence). The length of the CDR3 is 14 residues. V lost 10 bases to trimming and J lost 6 bases, with 18 bases between them. The CDR3 DNA follows: TGTGCCACCACTTGGAGGAGGGGAGCCGGGGAGCTGTTTTTT. Translation: CATTWRRGAGELFF.

The J gene is TRBJ1-5, the V gene TRBV19; no clear D. This CDR3 spans 16 amino acids. Germline-derived CDR1 and CDR2 are LNHDA and SQIVND (reference sequence). V was shortened by 1 base and J by 0 bases, with 10 bases between the two germline ends. The CDR3 sequence is CASSIGTPNSNQPQHF. CDR3 sequence (DNA): TGTGCCAGTAGTATAGGAACGCCTAATAGCAATCAGCCCCAGCATTTT.

This clone was observed a handful of times. The chain joins TRBV2 to TRBJ1-5; D is uncertain. The germline V gene encodes CDR1 SNHLY and CDR2 FYNNEI. V lost 7 bases and J lost 0, with 22 bases in between. The CDR3 contains 18 residues. CDR3 sequence (DNA): TGTGCCAGCACCGATCGTAAGTCCCGGTCGTATAGCAATCAGCCCCAGCATTTT. As protein: CASTDRKSRSYSNQPQHF.

This chain connects TRBV2 to TRBJ1-4; D is possibly TRBD1 (5 bases). The V end was cut by 4 bases, the J end by 8 bases, with 14 bases between. Germline-derived CDR1 and CDR2 are SNHLY and FYNNEI. This CDR3 spans 14 amino acids. The CDR3 DNA reads TGTGCCAGCAGTGCGGGTCAGGGCTGGGAAAAACTGTTTTTT. This codes for CASSAGQGWEKLFF.

This clone was recorded once. The chain recombines TRBV7-2 with TRBJ2-7; perhaps TRBD1 as D (5 bases). The CDR3 sequence is 14 residues long. V was trimmed by 1 base and J by 12 bases, leaving 19 bases between them. Germline CDR1 SGHTA, CDR2 FQGNSA. The CDR3 here is CASSLGQRQGASYF. CDR3 sequence (DNA): TGTGCCAGCAGCTTAGGACAACGACAAGGGGCGTCGTACTTC.

V and J are TRBV6-5 and TRBJ1-6; no clear D gene. The CDR3 extends over 13 amino acids. V lost 2 bases to trimming and J lost 15 bases, with 14 bases between them. The V gene's germline CDR1 is MNHEY and CDR2 SVGAGI. CDR3 DNA: TGTGCCAGCAGTTACGAACGAGATCGCGACCTCCACTTT. Translated: CASSYERDRDLHF.

The chain uses TRBV9 and TRBJ2-3; D call uncertain. V lost 0 bases and J lost 1, with 9 bases in between. The CDR3 covers 15 residues. The germline V gene encodes CDR1 SGDLS and CDR2 YYNGEE. The DNA for the CDR3 is TGTGCCAGCAGCGTAGGAAACTTCGGCACAGATACGCAGTATTTT. It translates to CASSVGNFGTDTQYF. Looking up the rest from reference TRBV9 and TRBJ2-3 gives the full variable domain: DSGVTQTPKHLITATGQRVTLRCSPRSGDLSVYWYQQSLDQGLQFLIQYYNGEERAKGNILERFSAQQFPDLHSELNLSSLELGDSALYFCASSVGNFGTDTQYFGPGTRLTVL.

The chain couples TRBV18 to TRBJ1-1; 11 positions match TRBD1. This CDR3 region has 16 residues. The V segment lost 0 bases and the J segment 4 bases; nucleotides outside the gene matches: 4. Germline V lookup: CDR1 KGHSH, CDR2 LQKENI. The CDR3 sequence is CASSPPGTGGSTEAFF. CDR3 DNA sequence: TGTGCCAGCTCACCACCCGGGACAGGGGGAAGCACTGAAGCTTTCTTT.

The rearrangement joins TRBV10-3 to TRBJ1-5, with 10 bases aligning to TRBD1. Germline V gives CDR1 ENHRY, CDR2 SYGVKD. After removal of 10 bases from V and 1 base from J, the junction contained 7 bases not matched to a gene. This CDR3 comprises 15 residues. CDR3 loop: CATGQGDLSNQPQHF. The CDR3 DNA is TGTGCCACTGGACAGGGGGACCTAAGCAATCAGCCCCAGCATTTT.

This clone appeared a single time. The rearrangement links TRBV9 to TRBJ1-6; D is undetermined. This CDR3 contains 19 residues. With 1 base removed from V and 7 bases from J, the gap between germline ends came to 24 bases. The germline gives CDR1 SGDLS, CDR2 YYNGEE. CDR3 nucleotides: TGTGCCAGCAGCGTATCGGGCCGGGCCGGAGGGAGCTCGAATTCACCCCTCCACTTT. Translated, it gives CASSVSGRAGGSSNSPLHF.

The V and J genes are TRBV15 and TRBJ1-1; the D gene is possibly TRBD1 (6 bases). Germline V gene data show CDR1 as LNHNV and CDR2 as YYDKDF (reference sequence). The CDR3 is made up of 16 amino acids. V lost 0 bases, J lost 3 bases, and 14 bases lay in between. DNA for the CDR3: TGTGCCACCAGCAGAGAGGGACAACTTCTTGACACTGAAGCTTTCTTT. It specifies CATSREGQLLDTEAFF. The full variable domain, in which reference TRBV15 and TRBJ1-1 provide the parts outside the CDR3, is DAMVIQNPRYQVTQFGKPVTLSCSQTLNHNVMYWYQQKSSQAPKLLFHYYDKDFNNEADTPDNFQSRRPNTSFCFLDIRSPGLGDTAMYLCATSREGQLLDTEAFFGQGTRLTVV.

The J gene is TRBJ2-1, the V gene TRBV25-1; D uncertain. In germline, CDR1 is MGHDK, CDR2 SYGVNS. V lost 2 bases, J lost 0 bases, and 11 bases lay in between. This CDR3 has 16 residues. The CDR3 nucleotides read TGTGCCAGCAGTGAACCTGGCGGTTACTCCTACAATGAGCAGTTCTTC. It encodes CASSEPGGYSYNEQFF.

J is TRBJ1-1 and V is TRBV6-2 or TRBV6-3, with TRBD1 as a possible D gene (5 bases). Between the trimmed V and J ends, which lost 0 bases and 1 base, there was a span of 9 bases. CDR1 MNHEY and CDR2 SVGEGT come from the germline V gene. CDR3 length: 15 amino acids. CDR3 sequence reads: CASSYSWQGNTEAFF. DNA of the CDR3: TGTGCCAGCAGTTACTCGTGGCAGGGGAACACTGAAGCTTTCTTT.

The V call is TRBV7-2, the J call TRBJ2-5; possible D gene TRBD2, 7 bases. Trimming took 10 bases from V and 0 from J, leaving 18 bases between them. This CDR3 is 15 amino acids long. CDR1 and CDR2 (germline): SGHTA, FQGNSA. The CDR3 nucleotides read TGTGCCACCCTGGGAGGGGGGCTTTACCAAGAGACCCAGTACTTC. This encodes CATLGGGLYQETQYF.